This is a list of T cell receptor beta chains from one sample in a study of identical twins. TCRdb passed the 5' RACE reads through MiXCR, listing each CDR3 protein once. This repertoire shows 1.5 million to 2 million distinct CDR3 sequences, about 31% found once; its top ten account for about 0.27%. Material for sequencing was cord blood. These receptors originate from a newborn girl in good health. Both conserved end residues are part of each CDR3. A D gene is named only where the DNA matches it firmly. Some rows have no size entry. The others give once, few or many, or a class for an expanded clone.

v_gene	abundance	len	j_gene	d_gene	CDR3aa	CDR3nt
TRBV5-1	.	17	TRBJ2-2	.	CASSLEVFGGPTGELFF	TGCGCCAGCAGCTTGGAGGTCTTCGGGGGGCCGACCGGGGAGCTGTTTTTT
TRBV18	.	11	TRBJ2-4	.	CASSPRWEQYF	TGTGCCAGCTCACCAAGATGGGAGCAGTACTTC
TRBV4-2	.	16	TRBJ2-7	TRBD1	CASSRQTGGEGYEQYF	TGTGCCAGCAGCCGCCAGACAGGGGGCGAAGGCTACGAGCAGTACTTC
TRBV27	.	13	TRBJ2-7	.	CASSLSINYEQYF	TGTGCCAGCAGTTTATCAATCAACTACGAGCAGTACTTC
TRBV24-1	few	17	TRBJ2-5	TRBD2	CATSDGGTSGGRETQYF	TGTGCCACCAGTGATGGGGGGACTAGCGGGGGTAGAGAGACCCAGTACTTC
TRBV12-3/TRBV12-4	few	14	TRBJ2-5	.	CASSFVGGQETQYF	TGTGCCAGCAGTTTTGTCGGGGGCCAAGAGACCCAGTACTTC
TRBV11-1	.	16	TRBJ2-3	TRBD1	CASSLGDRGRRDTQYF	TGTGCCAGCAGCTTAGGGGATAGGGGGCGAAGAGATACGCAGTATTTT
TRBV12-3/TRBV12-4	.	15	TRBJ2-7	.	CASSLARRLSYEQYF	TGTGCCAGCAGTTTAGCGCGTCGGCTCTCCTACGAGCAGTACTTC
TRBV10-2	.	16	TRBJ2-1	.	CASSESDQGLRDEQFF	TGCGCCAGCAGTGAGTCGGACCAGGGCTTGAGGGATGAGCAGTTCTTC
TRBV2	.	14	TRBJ2-5	.	CASSLTSFRETQYF	TGTGCCAGCAGTTTAACTAGTTTCAGAGAGACCCAGTACTTC
TRBV20-1	few	14	TRBJ2-1	TRBD2	CSARGLASHNEQFF	TGCAGTGCTAGAGGACTAGCTTCCCACAATGAGCAGTTCTTC
TRBV3-1	.	17	TRBJ1-2	.	CASSQVKGGAINYGYTF	TGTGCCAGCAGCCAAGTGAAAGGAGGGGCAATTAACTATGGCTACACCTTC
TRBV6-1	.	19	TRBJ1-2	TRBD1	CASSDLRGLPIRLNYGYTF	TGTGCCAGCAGTGATCTCAGGGGGCTTCCCATCCGACTGAACTATGGCTACACCTTC
TRBV11-2	.	16	TRBJ2-3	.	CASSVLSGFSTDTQYF	TGTGCCAGCAGCGTCCTTAGCGGTTTTAGCACAGATACGCAGTATTTT
TRBV7-2	.	15	TRBJ2-3	TRBD1	CASNTGTGKTDTQYF	TGTGCCAGCAACACCGGGACAGGGAAAACAGATACGCAGTATTTT
TRBV3-1	.	14	TRBJ2-7	.	CASSQDYRPHEQYF	TGTGCCAGCAGCCAAGATTACCGCCCCCACGAGCAGTACTTC
TRBV20-1	.	14	TRBJ2-7	TRBD1	CSARPDRGAYEQYF	TGCAGTGCTAGGCCCGACAGGGGAGCCTACGAGCAGTACTTC
TRBV10-2	few	14	TRBJ2-1	TRBD2	CASRWTSVHNEQFF	TGCGCCAGCAGATGGACTAGCGTACACAATGAGCAGTTCTTC
TRBV20-1	.	13	TRBJ2-5	.	CSDARTAQETQYF	TGCAGTGATGCCAGGACAGCCCAAGAGACCCAGTACTTC
TRBV6-1	few	16	TRBJ2-5	TRBD2	CASTPLMTSGQETQYF	TGTGCCAGCACCCCCCTCATGACTAGCGGTCAAGAGACCCAGTACTTC
TRBV28	many	16	TRBJ2-1	TRBD2	CASSLSGLAGGNEQFF	TGTGCCAGCAGTCTCTCGGGACTAGCGGGAGGCAATGAGCAGTTCTTC
TRBV12-3/TRBV12-4	few	14	TRBJ2-4	TRBD1	CASSMTGGANIQYF	TGTGCCAGCAGTATGACAGGGGGGGCGAACATTCAGTACTTC